Each of the 11 T cell receptor beta chains below was sequenced from the same sample in a study of cytomegalovirus exposure and HLA in healthy donors. PCR employed 60 Vbeta and 13 Jbeta primers. Method: immunoSEQ multiplex PCR; TCRdb's copy keeps in-frame clones and lacks some. Of roughly 150,000 clones in the sample, roughly four fifths were seen once. Material: PBMCs. These receptors all stem from a man aged 45 to 65 in good health and CMV-seropositive.

The V and J genes are TRBV28 and TRBJ2-1; TRBD2 agrees at 7 bases. Germline CDR1 reads MDHEN; CDR2 reads SYDVKM. The V and J ends lost 8 bases and 7 bases, in that order; junction bases with no gene match: 8. CDR3 length equals 13 residues. The CDR3 is CASGEGTGNEQFF. The CDR3 nucleotides read TGTGCCAGCGGGGAGGGGACGGGTAATGAGCAGTTCTTC.

The chain links TRBV10-1 to TRBJ2-3; TRBD2 matches 11 bases. CDR1 and CDR2 from the germline V gene are WNHNN and SYGVQD (reference sequence). The CDR3 has 17 residues. The junction had 8 bases not matched to a gene; V was cut back by 4 bases and J by 2 bases. The CDR3 DNA is TGCGCCAGCAGTGCGTCCGGACTAGCGGGTAACACAGATACGCAGTATTTT. This gives the protein CASSASGLAGNTDTQYF.

The chain uses TRBV25-1 and TRBJ2-2; TRBD1 agrees at 10 bases. V lost 3 bases and J lost 1; bases outside the gene matches: 5. Per germline, CDR1 MGHDK and CDR2 SYGVNS. The CDR3 is 17 residues long. CDR3 DNA sequence: TGTGCCAGCAGTGAGCCGGGACAGGGGTGGAACACCGGGGAGCTGTTTTTT. It specifies CASSEPGQGWNTGELFF.

This chain links TRBV5-1 with TRBJ1-6, with a possible D match to TRBD1 (5 bases). With 0 bases removed from V and 4 bases from J, the gap between germline ends came to 8 bases. The germline V gene encodes CDR1 SGHRS and CDR2 YFSETQ. The CDR3 spans 15 residues. CDR3 coding DNA: TGCGCCAGCAGCTTGGACGGACAATATAATTCACCCCTCCACTTT. Translating it yields CASSLDGQYNSPLHF.

This clone appeared a single time. This rearrangement joins TRBV10-1 to TRBJ1-3; D perhaps matches TRBD1 (5 bases). Germline V CDR1 and CDR2: WNHNN, SYGVQD (reference sequence). Between the trimmed V and J ends, which lost 0 bases and 0 bases, there was a span of 6 bases. The CDR3 contains 15 residues. CDR3 nucleotides: TGCGCCAGCAGTGAGTCGGGGGGCTCTGGAAACACCATATATTTT. As protein: CASSESGGSGNTIYF.

This clone was seen only once. The chain carries TRBV6-6 and TRBJ2-1; no clear D gene. This CDR3 region has 13 residues. Germline V gives CDR1 MNHNY, CDR2 SVGAGI (reference sequence). Deletions cut 6 bases from V and 5 bases from J, with 11 bases between. CDR3 in DNA: TGTGCCAGCAGCCACCTGGAGAACAATGAGCAGTTCTTC. Translating it yields CASSHLENNEQFF.

The V gene is TRBV5-1, the J gene TRBJ1-6; 10 nucleotides match TRBD1. Germline CDR1 reads SGHRS; CDR2 reads YFSETQ. V lost 4 bases to trimming and J lost 9 bases; unmatched junction nucleotides: 4. CDR3 length: 14 residues. CDR3 DNA: TGCGCCAGCAGCCCCCGGGACAGGGGTTCACCCCTCCACTTT. Translating it yields CASSPRDRGSPLHF.

This clone was observed a single time. The V call is TRBV6-5, the J call TRBJ1-1; 8 nucleotides match TRBD1. This CDR3 has 15 amino acids. CDR1 and CDR2 from the germline V gene are MNHEY and SVGAGI. J was trimmed by 2 bases and V by 6 bases; bases with no gene match: 8. CDR3 in amino acids: CASSFSGTGNTEAFF. CDR3 in DNA: TGTGCCAGCAGCTTCAGCGGGACAGGTAACACTGAAGCTTTCTTT.

The chain employs TRBV5-1 and TRBJ1-4; possibly TRBD1 for D (5 bases). Germline V gene sequence: CDR1 SGHRS, CDR2 YFSETQ. Trimming removed 0 bases at V and 6 bases at J, with 12 bases between. The CDR3 loop spans 15 amino acids. This CDR3 reads CASSLEGRAYEKLFF. As DNA, the CDR3 is TGCGCCAGCAGCTTGGAGGGGAGGGCGTATGAAAAACTGTTTTTT.

This chain connects TRBV28 to TRBJ2-1; 8 positions match TRBD2. The CDR3 contains 14 residues. The germline V gene encodes CDR1 MDHEN and CDR2 SYDVKM. Germline trimming cut 7 bases from V and 10 bases from J; bases unmatched to any gene: 12. CDR3 nucleotide sequence: TGTGCCAGCAAGGATGAGCGGGAGCTTAAGGAGCAGTTCTTC. Residues: CASKDERELKEQFF.

CDR3 in DNA: TGCGCCAGCAGCCGAGCCGGACAGGAAGAGACCCAGTACTTC. It translates to CASSRAGQEETQYF. This chain links TRBV4-1 with TRBJ2-5, with 7 bases aligning to TRBD1. Germline V gene sequence: CDR1 MGHRA, CDR2 YSYEKL. J was trimmed by 3 bases and V by 4 bases; bases with no gene match: 5. This CDR3 is 14 amino acids long.